This T cell receptor (beta chain) was recorded in a study of human T cells and chemical hapten exposure. The time point: pre-sensitization, week 0. The treatment here: therapeutic diphenylcyclopropenone sensitization with weekly scalp DPC. This clonotype was detected ten times or more. What it recognizes is unknown. The library gave individual cDNA molecules unique molecular identifiers. As processed by the authors: Counts of TCRs in each sample centred on a median of around 100,000 and extended from approximately 20,000 to 700,000. TCRdb reprocessed the RACE reads via MiXCR and lists one record per CDR3 protein. The V and J calls were not made by the authors but by TCRdb's processing. The data hold 350,000 to 450,000 distinct CDR3 sequences, with 5.1% observed a single time. V lost 5 bases to trimming and J lost 6 bases, with 15 bases between them. The CDR3 loop spans 14 amino acids. Germline-derived CDR1 and CDR2 are SGHTA and FQGNSA.

General study points: Expanded TCRs showed more large CDR3 clusters than pre-sensitization or healthy control sets. Among TCRs, those above 1 in 1000 frequency were unaffected by DPC sensitization.

The sequencing used whole blood, collected in connection with sensitization to the hapten diphenylcyclopropenone (DPC). The gene calls are TRBV7-2 and TRBJ2-3; D ambiguous. The sequence came from a woman in her fifties or sixties with alopecia areata. Some clones in this sample may be carry-over from other donors' samples. CDR3 sequence (DNA): TGTGCCAGCAGCCCGTCGGAAGGTCGGGATACGCAGTATTTT. Amino acids: CASSPSEGRDTQYF.